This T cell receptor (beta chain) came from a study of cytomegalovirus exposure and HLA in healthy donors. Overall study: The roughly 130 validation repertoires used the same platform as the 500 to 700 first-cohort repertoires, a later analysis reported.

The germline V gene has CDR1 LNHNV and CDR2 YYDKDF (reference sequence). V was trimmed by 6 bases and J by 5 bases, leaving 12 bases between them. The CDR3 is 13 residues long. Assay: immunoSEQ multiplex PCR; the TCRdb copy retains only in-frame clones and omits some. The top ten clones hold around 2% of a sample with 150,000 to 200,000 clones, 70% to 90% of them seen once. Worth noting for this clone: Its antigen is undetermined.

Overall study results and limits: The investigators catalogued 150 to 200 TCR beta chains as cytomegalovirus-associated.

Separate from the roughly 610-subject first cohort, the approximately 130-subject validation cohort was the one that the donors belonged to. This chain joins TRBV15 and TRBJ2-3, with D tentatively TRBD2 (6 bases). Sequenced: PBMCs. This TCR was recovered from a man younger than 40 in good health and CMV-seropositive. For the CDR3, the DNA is TGTGCCACCAGGGGAGGAGGCAAAGATACGCAGTATTTT. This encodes CATRGGGKDTQYF.